This TCR beta chain was sequenced during a study of T cells after posttransplantation cyclophosphamide. The CDR3 covers 15 residues. The junction had 4 bases not matched to a gene; V was cut back by 5 bases and J by 7 bases. Looked up from germline, CDR1 is SGHNT and CDR2 is YENEEA. This clone was recorded at least ten times. A marrow graft followed busulfan-fludarabine conditioning, with cyclophosphamide on days +3 and +4. The assay was immunoSEQ multiplex PCR, and TCRdb's table has in-frame clones only and misses some. The repertoire consists of roughly 16,000 clones, none detected only once. The origin of this receptor is a female patient in her 30s who received an allogeneic stem cell transplant from a related donor, was CMV-positive, and had no GVHD. Some T cells may be supplied by the graft donor. V gene TRBV11-3 combines with J gene TRBJ2-1; 14 bases are a match to TRBD2. Sequenced material: PBMCs, taken after allogeneic stem cell transplant with posttransplant cyclophosphamide. CDR3 loop: CASSLGTSGSNEQFF. CDR3 nucleotide sequence: TGTGCCAGCAGCCTCGGGACTAGCGGGAGTAATGAGCAGTTCTTC.